One sample yielded the 16 T cell receptor beta chains listed below, sequenced in a study of cytomegalovirus exposure and HLA in healthy donors. It was with 60 Vbeta and 13 Jbeta primers that the PCR ran. Method: immunoSEQ multiplex PCR; TCRdb's copy keeps in-frame clones and lacks some. The profile shows roughly 65,000 clones, around 62% of them singletons. The material sequenced was PBMCs. All receptors derive from a man aged 35 to 55 in good health and CMV-seropositive.

The chain recombines TRBV2 with TRBJ1-1; D remains unclear. The CDR3 spans 11 residues. Germline CDR1 reads SNHLY; CDR2 reads FYNNEI. The ends were cut back, 7 bases at V and 3 bases at J, with 6 bases in the middle. The chain's CDR3 is CASTGHTEAFF. In DNA form, the CDR3 reads TGTGCCAGCACGGGTCACACTGAAGCTTTCTTT.

The rearrangement uses TRBV19 and TRBJ1-2; 7 bases align to TRBD1. The CDR3 has 16 residues. Germline V lookup: CDR1 LNHDA, CDR2 SQIVND (reference sequence). Trimming removed 5 bases from V and 0 bases from J; junction bases left unmatched: 9. CDR3 sequence reads: CASSGRGQLANYGYTF. CDR3 DNA: TGTGCCAGTAGTGGACGGGGACAGCTTGCTAACTATGGCTACACCTTC.

The sample holds a few counts of this clone. The chain is built from TRBV18 and TRBJ2-7; D may be TRBD1 (6 bases). V was trimmed by 0 bases and J by 4 bases, leaving 10 bases between them. The germline V gene encodes CDR1 KGHSH and CDR2 LQKENI. This CDR3 has 14 amino acids. CDR3 nucleotide sequence: TGTGCCAGCTCACCACCAACAGGGTTGTACGAGCAGTACTTC. This sequence encodes CASSPPTGLYEQYF.

This clone was seen many times. The DNA of the CDR3 is TGTGCCAGCTTGGGTCTGGAGGATGAGCAGTTCTTC. Its protein product is CASLGLEDEQFF. The rearrangement joins TRBV5-4 to TRBJ2-1; tentative D call: TRBD2 (5 bases). This CDR3 is 12 amino acids long. Deletions cut 7 bases from V and 8 bases from J, with 13 bases between. The V gene's germline CDR1 is SGHNT and CDR2 YYREEE (reference sequence).

The chain employs TRBV5-3 and TRBJ1-4; 9 bases map to TRBD1. TRBV5-3 is classed as an ORF, of uncertain function. This CDR3 contains 17 residues. J was trimmed by 1 base and V by 0 bases; bases with no gene match: 4. The CDR3 nucleotides are TGTGCCAGAAGCTTGGGGGACAGGGTGAGAACTAATGAAAAACTGTTTTTT. This encodes CARSLGDRVRTNEKLFF.

This clone has a single count. This chain uses TRBV29-1 with TRBJ1-2, with 10 bases fitting TRBD1. J gave up 6 bases and V 5 bases, and 24 bases lay outside the gene matches. CDR3 size: 19 residues. CDR1 and CDR2 from the germline V gene are SQVTM and ANQGSEA. The CDR3 DNA sequence: TGCAGCGTTCTACCCGACAGAAGGGGACGATGGGGACAGGGGCATGGCTACACCTTC. Amino acids: CSVLPDRRGRWGQGHGYTF.

V usage is TRBV11-2 and J usage is TRBJ2-1; D call uncertain. Germline V lookup: CDR1 SGHAT, CDR2 FQNNGV. Trimming removed 5 bases at V and 2 bases at J, with 16 bases between. The CDR3 extends over 16 amino acids. This CDR3 reads CASSARLAKTYNEQFF. In DNA form, the CDR3 reads TGTGCCAGCAGCGCCAGACTGGCAAAGACCTACAATGAGCAGTTCTTC.

The genes are TRBV6-6 and TRBJ2-5, with 12 bases fitting TRBD1. The CDR3 runs 16 residues. Trimming cost V 7 bases and J 5 bases; bases outside gene matches: 11. The V gene's germline CDR1 is MNHNY and CDR2 SVGAGI (reference sequence). This chain's CDR3 is CASNTMGTGGRETQYF. DNA for the CDR3: TGTGCCAGCAATACAATGGGGACAGGGGGCCGGGAGACCCAGTACTTC.

The gene calls are TRBV30 and TRBJ2-3; weak D call: TRBD1 (5 bases). The germline V and J ends were trimmed by 2 bases and 0 bases, with 15 bases remaining between them. This CDR3 is 16 amino acids long. In germline, CDR1 is GTSNPN, CDR2 SVGIG (reference sequence). As DNA, the CDR3 is TGTGCCTGGAGTTTCTCACCTAGGGGTAGCACAGATACGCAGTATTTT. Encoded protein: CAWSFSPRGSTDTQYF.

The chain joins TRBV28 to TRBJ2-5; D is possibly TRBD1 (6 bases). TRBJ2-7 explains the end of the DNA better; the J call may be wrong. Per germline, CDR1 MDHEN and CDR2 SYDVKM. The CDR3 loop spans 11 amino acids. The CDR3 DNA is TGTGCCAGCGGGACATTGAACGAGCAGTACTTC. Amino acid sequence: CASGTLNEQYF.

The chain couples TRBV15 to TRBJ1-6; D call uncertain. The CDR3 contains 14 residues. Germline V CDR1 and CDR2: LNHNV, YYDKDF (reference sequence). V was cut by 3 bases and J by 8 bases, with 11 bases left in between. The CDR3 loop is CATSRGGGHSPLHF. DNA for the CDR3: TGTGCCACCAGCAGGGGAGGTGGACATTCACCCCTCCACTTT. Complete variable domain (other parts from reference TRBV15 and TRBJ1-6): DAMVIQNPRYQVTQFGKPVTLSCSQTLNHNVMYWYQQKSSQAPKLLFHYYDKDFNNEADTPDNFQSRRPNTSFCFLDIRSPGLGDTAMYLCATSRGGGHSPLHFGNGTRLTVT.

This clone was counted a few times. The chain recombines TRBV9 with TRBJ1-2; the match to TRBD1 covers 7 bases. Germline V gene lookup returns CDR1 SGDLS and CDR2 YYNGEE. After removal of 4 bases from V and 3 bases from J, the junction contained 12 bases not matched to a gene. The CDR3 sequence is 16 residues long. CDR3 protein: CASSPPRQGEDYGYTF. CDR3 coding DNA: TGTGCCAGCAGCCCTCCCCGCCAGGGGGAAGACTATGGCTACACCTTC. The full variable domain, rest sourced from reference TRBV9 and TRBJ1-2, is DSGVTQTPKHLITATGQRVTLRCSPRSGDLSVYWYQQSLDQGLQFLIQYYNGEERAKGNILERFSAQQFPDLHSELNLSSLELGDSALYFCASSPPRQGEDYGYTFGSGTRLTVV.

The gene calls are TRBV7-8 and TRBJ2-7; D is uncertain. CDR3 length equals 12 residues. Per the germline V gene, CDR1 is SGHVS and CDR2 is FQNEAQ. V was clipped by 1 base and J by 4 bases, with 5 bases between them. The CDR3 DNA is TGTGCCAGCAGCTTAGGGCGGTACGAGCAGTACTTC. It yields the protein CASSLGRYEQYF. Looking up the rest from reference TRBV7-8 and TRBJ2-7 gives the full variable domain: GAGVSQSPRYKVAKRGQDVALRCDPISGHVSLFWYQQALGQGPEFLTYFQNEAQLDKSGLPSDRFFAERPEGSVSTLKIQRTQQEDSAVYLCASSLGRYEQYFGPGTRLTVT.

This chain links TRBV28 with TRBJ2-3, with D perhaps matching TRBD2 (6 bases). Trimming cost V 5 bases and J 2 bases, with 17 bases left between them. There are 16 residues in the CDR3. CDR1 is MDHEN, CDR2 SYDVKM, per germline. In nucleotides, the CDR3 is TGTGCCAGCAGTCCCCAGGTAGCGGTTTTCACAGATACGCAGTATTTT. This sequence encodes CASSPQVAVFTDTQYF.

This clone was seen more than once but under ten times. The chain employs TRBV11-2 and TRBJ2-7; 7 bases agree with TRBD1. CDR1 is SGHAT, CDR2 FQNNGV, per germline. The V segment lost 8 bases and the J segment 6 bases; nucleotides outside the gene matches: 13. CDR3 size: 14 residues. Here the CDR3 DNA reads TGTGCCAGCGGAACCCTGAGGGGGCAGGGCGAGCAGTACTTC. Translated: CASGTLRGQGEQYF.

The chain links TRBV19 to TRBJ2-7; the D gene is possibly TRBD1 (5 bases). This CDR3 contains 14 residues. Trimming took off 3 bases at V and 3 bases at J, with 12 bases between the two ends. Per germline, CDR1 LNHDA and CDR2 SQIVND (reference sequence). The CDR3 sequence is CASSIRSGNYEQYF. The DNA for the CDR3 is TGTGCCAGTAGTATTCGATCAGGGAACTACGAGCAGTACTTC.